The 30 T cell receptor beta chains below were found in one sample sequenced in a study of blood T cell repertoires in COVID-19. Libraries were prepared by immunoSEQ multiplex PCR; TCRdb keeps only in-frame clonotypes and omits some of them. The sample has approximately 300,000 clones, roughly 82% seen once. Material: peripheral blood. These TCRs come from a woman aged 45-65 years with acute or convalescent COVID-19.

V usage is TRBV7-9 and J usage is TRBJ1-2, with 7 bases fitting TRBD1. Germline V gives CDR1 SEHNR, CDR2 FQNEAQ (reference sequence). There are 15 residues in the CDR3. J lost 4 bases, V lost 1 base, and 6 bases had no gene match. CDR3 coding DNA: TGTGCCAGCAGCTTAGGGGGGACAGCTCTCTATGGCTACACCTTC. Translating it yields CASSLGGTALYGYTF.

V usage is TRBV12-5 and J usage is TRBJ2-3; TRBD2 matches 13 bases. V shed 1 base and J 3 bases; nucleotides not matched to a gene: 7. The V gene's germline CDR1 is LGHNT and CDR2 FRNRAP. This CDR3 region has 18 residues. The CDR3 spells CASGLGGTSGTSTDTQYF. CDR3 DNA sequence: TGTGCTAGTGGTTTGGGAGGGACTAGCGGGACCTCGACAGATACGCAGTATTTT.

The CDR3 DNA reads TGTGCCAGCAGCTTAGGCAGGCAGGGGGGACGGGAGACCCAGTACTTC. Translated, it gives CASSLGRQGGRETQYF. V gene TRBV13 combines with J gene TRBJ2-5; a weak D match, TRBD1 (7 bases). The ends were cut back, 0 bases at V and 5 bases at J, with 16 bases in the middle. Germline V gene data show CDR1 as PRHDT and CDR2 as FYEKMQ (reference sequence). The CDR3 is 16 residues long.

The rearrangement links TRBV28 to TRBJ1-2, with 8 bases lining up with TRBD1. V trimming: 6 bases; J trimming: 7 bases; junction bases outside the gene matches: 10. The germline V gene has CDR1 MDHEN and CDR2 SYDVKM. The CDR3 consists of 14 residues. For the CDR3, the DNA is TGTGCCAGCAGCTCCACTCTGACAGGGGCTGGCTACACCTTC. The encoded protein is CASSSTLTGAGYTF.

The chain is built from TRBV5-1 and TRBJ1-2; TRBD1 aligns across 7 bases. The CDR3 is 15 amino acids. CDR1 and CDR2 (germline): SGHRS, YFSETQ. V shed 3 bases and J 5 bases; nucleotides not matched to a gene: 10. The CDR3 is CASSSGTAIGYGYTF. CDR3 nucleotides: TGCGCCAGCAGCTCGGGGACAGCTATTGGGTATGGCTACACCTTC.

The rearrangement links TRBV5-6 to TRBJ1-2, with no clear D. Germline assignment: CDR1 SGHDT and CDR2 YYEEEE. The CDR3 contains 14 residues. The V gene lost 0 bases and the J gene lost 4 bases, with 10 bases spanning the gap. CDR3 sequence: CASSLGATSYGYTF. CDR3 sequence (DNA): TGTGCCAGCAGCTTGGGGGCAACCAGCTATGGCTACACCTTC.

The chain carries TRBV20-1 and TRBJ2-1; perhaps TRBD2 as D (6 bases). The V end was cut by 3 bases, the J end by 7 bases, with 16 bases between. Germline V gene data show CDR1 as DFQATT and CDR2 as SNEGSKA (reference sequence). There are 14 residues in the CDR3. The CDR3 DNA reads TGCAGTGCTAGTAGTCTAGCGATGGGGAATGAGCAGTTCTTC. It codes for CSASSLAMGNEQFF.

The chain uses TRBV28 and TRBJ2-5, with 13 bases lining up with TRBD2. The CDR3 is 17 residues long. CDR1 and CDR2 (germline): MDHEN, SYDVKM. Germline trimming cut 4 bases from V and 2 bases from J; bases unmatched to any gene: 7. CDR3 in amino acids: CASSSLAGGLVQETQYF. DNA for the CDR3: TGTGCCAGCAGTTCACTAGCGGGAGGGTTGGTGCAAGAGACCCAGTACTTC.

V usage is TRBV9 and J usage is TRBJ1-4; the D is unclear. There are 16 residues in the CDR3. The ends were cut back, 0 bases at V and 8 bases at J, with 17 bases in the middle. Germline V lookup: CDR1 SGDLS, CDR2 YYNGEE. In DNA form, the CDR3 reads TGTGCCAGCAGCGTAGGTGCCGTGCAGGCCAAAGAAAAACTGTTTTTT. The encoded protein is CASSVGAVQAKEKLFF. Variable domain in full (rest from reference TRBV9 and TRBJ1-4): DSGVTQTPKHLITATGQRVTLRCSPRSGDLSVYWYQQSLDQGLQFLIQYYNGEERAKGNILERFSAQQFPDLHSELNLSSLELGDSALYFCASSVGAVQAKEKLFFGSGTQLSVL.

The chain employs TRBV19 and TRBJ1-5; TRBD1 might be the D (6 bases). In germline, CDR1 is LNHDA, CDR2 SQIVND (reference sequence). V was cut by 1 base and J by 4 bases, with 11 bases left in between. The CDR3 has 15 amino acids. The CDR3 loop is CASSIVRQGNQPQHF. The CDR3 DNA reads TGTGCCAGTAGTATAGTGCGGCAGGGGAATCAGCCCCAGCATTTT. The full variable domain, with the rest looked up from reference TRBV19 and TRBJ1-5, is DGGITQSPKYLFRKEGQNVTLSCEQNLNHDAMYWYRQDPGQGLRLIYYSQIVNDFQKGDIAEGYSVSREKKESFPLTVTSAQKNPTAFYLCASSIVRQGNQPQHFGDGTRLSIL.

The chain has TRBV5-1 and TRBJ2-1; D might be TRBD1 (6 bases). Trimming pared 1 base from V and 8 bases from J, leaving 22 bases between. The CDR3 runs 17 residues. The V gene's germline CDR1 is SGHRS and CDR2 YFSETQ. The CDR3 protein is CASSLLYGNSGVDEQFF. Written as DNA, the CDR3 is TGCGCCAGCAGCTTGCTGTACGGGAACTCAGGGGTGGATGAGCAGTTCTTC. Complete variable domain (other parts from reference TRBV5-1 and TRBJ2-1): KAGVTQTPRYLIKTRGQQVTLSCSPISGHRSVSWYQQTPGQGLQFLFEYFSETQRNKGNFPGRFSGRQFSNSRSEMNVSTLELGDSALYLCASSLLYGNSGVDEQFFGPGTRLTVL.

In its sample, this clone was seen once. The chain couples TRBV7-2 to TRBJ2-7, with 9 bases lining up with TRBD1. The V gene end was trimmed by 5 bases and the J gene end by 2 bases; junction bases not matched to a gene: 4. The CDR3 spans 14 residues. Germline lookup yields CDR1 SGHTA and CDR2 FQGNSA. CDR3 in amino acids: CASSPNRGPYEQYF. The CDR3 nucleotides read TGTGCCAGCAGCCCCAACAGGGGGCCCTACGAGCAGTACTTC.

The gene calls are TRBV4-3 and TRBJ2-7, with 11 bases lining up with TRBD2. CDR1 LGHNA and CDR2 YSLEER come from the germline V gene. There are 15 residues in the CDR3. With V trimmed by 4 bases and J by 1 base, 3 bases remained unmatched. CDR3 sequence (DNA): TGCGCCAGCAGCCCCATAGCGGGAGGGTCCTACGAGCAGTACTTC. Amino acids: CASSPIAGGSYEQYF.

The chain uses TRBV14 and TRBJ2-7, with 7 bases identical to TRBD1. CDR1 SGHDN and CDR2 FVKESK come from the germline V gene. This CDR3 spans 14 amino acids. Germline trimming cut 4 bases from V and 3 bases from J; bases unmatched to any gene: 6. The CDR3 DNA reads as TGTGCCAGCAGCCCCGAGGGACAGAGCTACGAGCAGTACTTC. It encodes CASSPEGQSYEQYF.

Here the CDR3 reads CAITGLAGSEQYF. The CDR3 nucleotides read TGTGCCATCACCGGACTAGCGGGAAGCGAGCAGTACTTC. The chain recombines TRBV10-3 with TRBJ2-7; 12 bases are a match to TRBD2. The junction had 4 bases not matched to a gene; V was cut back by 7 bases and J by 6 bases. The CDR3 has 13 residues. CDR1 is ENHRY, CDR2 SYGVKD, per germline.

CDR3 region: CASSQDWGVWDRKSNTGELFF. The CDR3 bases are TGTGCCAGCAGCCAAGACTGGGGGGTATGGGACAGGAAATCGAACACCGGGGAGCTGTTTTTT. V and J are TRBV3-1 (or the pseudogene TRBV3-2) and TRBJ2-2; 8 bases fit TRBD1. From germline, CDR1 is LGHDT and CDR2 YNNKEL (reference sequence). The CDR3 spans 21 residues. J lost 0 bases, V lost 0 bases, and 15 bases had no gene match.

The chain recombines TRBV28 with TRBJ1-4; no clear D gene. Germline-derived CDR1 and CDR2 are MDHEN and SYDVKM. V lost 10 bases to trimming and J lost 6 bases, with 12 bases between them. This CDR3 is built from 12 residues. CDR3 residues: CATTTPDEKLFF. CDR3 nucleotide sequence: TGTGCCACCACTACACCGGATGAAAAACTGTTTTTT.

The chain uses TRBV7-2 and TRBJ2-1, with D possibly being TRBD1 (6 bases). The V gene's germline CDR1 is SGHTA and CDR2 FQGNSA. Trimming took 7 bases from V and 6 from J, leaving 13 bases between them. The CDR3 runs 13 residues. For the CDR3, the DNA is TGTGCCAGCACCGGACAGCAGGGCAATGAGCAGTTCTTC. Its protein product is CASTGQQGNEQFF.

The gene calls are TRBV9 and TRBJ1-1, with TRBD1 identical over 8 bases. Trimming took 0 bases from V and 6 from J; bases not matched to a gene: 7. Per the germline V gene, CDR1 is SGDLS and CDR2 is YYNGEE. The CDR3 extends over 15 amino acids. Written as DNA, the CDR3 is TGTGCCAGCAGCGTAGAAGGCAGGGGGCTTTCTGAAGCTTTCTTT. Encoded protein: CASSVEGRGLSEAFF.

Concerning this clone: This same CDR3 is encoded by further DNA sequences in the sample. The rearrangement joins TRBV12-5 to TRBJ2-5, with 7 nucleotides matching TRBD1. CDR3 length equals 14 residues. V shed 5 bases and J 2 bases; nucleotides not matched to a gene: 5. In germline, CDR1 is LGHNT, CDR2 FRNRAP. CDR3 bases: TGTGCTAGTGGTGCCGGACAGGCACAAGAGACCCAGTACTTC. Protein product: CASGAGQAQETQYF.

In the case of this clone: A read error may produce the germline difference seen at one junction end. The chain has TRBV28 and TRBJ2-7; 12 bases match TRBD1. CDR3 length: 11 residues. Germline values: CDR1 MDHEN, CDR2 SYDVKM. The CDR3 region is CASPNGTGGDF. CDR3 nucleotides: TGTGCCAGCCCGAATGGGACAGGGGGCGACTTC.

This clone was seen a single time. The gene calls are TRBV24-1 and TRBJ2-7; 7 positions agree with TRBD1. The CDR3 extends over 12 amino acids. Germline V CDR1 and CDR2: KGHDR, SFDVKD. The V segment lost 9 bases and the J segment 0 bases; nucleotides outside the gene matches: 1. The CDR3 DNA is TGTGCCACCCAGGGGGACTCCTACGAGCAGTACTTC. This sequence encodes CATQGDSYEQYF.

The chain couples TRBV19 to TRBJ2-3; 10 bases map to TRBD1. The V gene end was trimmed by 2 bases and the J gene end by 6 bases; junction bases not matched to a gene: 8. CDR1 and CDR2 (germline): LNHDA, SQIVND (reference sequence). This CDR3 region has 16 residues. CDR3 nucleotides: TGTGCCAGTAGTATATCGGGACAGGGGTTGATGGATACGCAGTATTTT. Its translation is CASSISGQGLMDTQYF. Combining the CDR3 with reference TRBV19 and TRBJ2-3 gives the whole variable domain DGGITQSPKYLFRKEGQNVTLSCEQNLNHDAMYWYRQDPGQGLRLIYYSQIVNDFQKGDIAEGYSVSREKKESFPLTVTSAQKNPTAFYLCASSISGQGLMDTQYFGPGTRLTVL.

This chain uses TRBV7-3 with TRBJ2-1, with 12 bases that match TRBD1. CDR1 is SGHTA and CDR2 is FQGTGA in the germline V gene. The trim removed 5 bases at V and 5 bases at J, leaving 4 bases unmatched. This CDR3 contains 15 residues. CDR3 nucleotide sequence: TGTGCCAGCAGCGGCGGGACAGGGGGCCACAATGAGCAGTTCTTC. Its protein product is CASSGGTGGHNEQFF.

The CDR3 nucleotides are TGTGCCAGCAGCCCTCATGCCCCCTCGGACAGGGGCATAGGGGGAGCTTTCTTT. Translation: CASSPHAPSDRGIGGAFF. The chain links TRBV28 to TRBJ1-1, with TRBD1 matching 9 bases. Trimming took 6 bases from V and 10 from J; bases not matched to a gene: 24. The length of the CDR3 is 18 residues. Germline-derived CDR1 and CDR2 are MDHEN and SYDVKM.

V gene TRBV19 combines with J gene TRBJ2-1; D perhaps matches TRBD2 (5 bases). The CDR3 length is 14 residues. Germline V CDR1 and CDR2: LNHDA, SQIVND (reference sequence). V gave up 3 bases and J gave up 6 bases, with 12 bases separating them. CDR3 nucleotide sequence: TGTGCCAGTAGTATCCGCGGGTTTCCCAATGAGCAGTTCTTC. This translates into CASSIRGFPNEQFF.

In this sample, this clone turned up a few times. This chain links TRBV20-1 with TRBJ2-2, with TRBD2 identical over 8 bases. V dropped 3 bases and J dropped 5; count of bases not matched to a gene: 8. CDR1 is DFQATT, CDR2 SNEGSKA, per germline (reference sequence). The CDR3 extends over 15 amino acids. CDR3 in amino acids: CSASIAGGNTGELFF. In DNA, the CDR3 is TGCAGTGCTAGTATCGCGGGAGGAAATACCGGGGAGCTGTTTTTT.

The chain's CDR3 is CASSSGTSSYNEQFF. In DNA, the CDR3 is TGTGCCAGCAGCTCGGGGACTTCCTCCTACAATGAGCAGTTCTTC. V gene TRBV11-3 combines with J gene TRBJ2-1; D possibly corresponds to TRBD2 (6 bases). This CDR3 is 15 amino acids long. Trimming shortened V by 4 bases and J by 0 bases, and 10 bases separated the two germline ends. CDR1 SGHNT and CDR2 YENEEA come from the germline V gene.

The sample holds one count of this clone. CDR3 in DNA: TGTGCCAGCAGCCGCAGACAGGGTATCATAACCTACGAGCAGTACTTC. Its translation is CASSRRQGIITYEQYF. J is TRBJ2-7 and V is TRBV7-2; 7 bases are a match to TRBD1. Germline assignment: CDR1 SGHTA and CDR2 FQGNSA. Trimming at V came to 5 bases and at J to 2 bases, leaving 12 bases not matched to a gene. The CDR3 contains 16 residues.

This clone came up once. This chain links TRBV4-1 with TRBJ2-1; 8 positions match TRBD1. CDR1 and CDR2 from the germline V gene are MGHRA and YSYEKL. Losses at the gene ends were 5 bases for V and 4 bases for J; bases not matched to a gene: 7. The CDR3 length is 15 residues. The DNA for the CDR3 is TGCGCCAGCAGCGTCCGGGACAGGACATACAATGAGCAGTTCTTC. Protein sequence: CASSVRDRTYNEQFF.